This entry lists 27 T cell receptor beta chains sequenced from one sample in a study of cytomegalovirus exposure and HLA in healthy donors. The study ran its PCR with 60 Vbeta and 13 Jbeta primers. Clones were read by immunoSEQ multiplex PCR, and TCRdb kept only the in-frame ones, dropping some. The profile shows tens of thousands of clones, roughly 79% of them singletons. Sequenced material: PBMCs. Receptors originate from a man over 45 in good health and CMV-seronegative.

This clone has a single count. The chain recombines TRBV6-5 with TRBJ2-7, with 7 bases that match TRBD1. The CDR3 contains 14 residues. After removal of 4 bases from V and 7 bases from J, the junction contained 10 bases not matched to a gene. Germline V gene lookup returns CDR1 MNHEY and CDR2 SVGAGI. CDR3 nucleotides: TGTGCCAGCAGTTTGTACAACAGGGGTGGGGAGCAGTACTTC. Protein sequence: CASSLYNRGGEQYF.

This chain links TRBV6-5 with TRBJ1-1; 12 bases fit TRBD1. There are 14 residues in the CDR3. Germline V gives CDR1 MNHEY, CDR2 SVGAGI. V shed 6 bases and J 11 bases; nucleotides not matched to a gene: 10. For the CDR3, the DNA is TGTGCCAGCAGCCGAGGGACAGGGGGCCGTGTCGCTTTCTTT. The encoded protein is CASSRGTGGRVAFF.

The CDR3 region has the DNA TGTGCCAGCAGTTTATCGCGTTCGAACACCGGGGAGCTGTTTTTT. It specifies CASSLSRSNTGELFF. The chain is built from TRBV27 and TRBJ2-2; D uncertain. The CDR3 runs to 15 residues. Trimming stripped 0 bases from V and 0 bases from J, with 5 bases between. Germline V gene data show CDR1 as MNHEY and CDR2 as SMNVEV (reference sequence).

The chain joins TRBV5-1 to TRBJ2-2, with TRBD2 identical over 14 bases. Trimming took 4 bases from V and 1 from J; bases not matched to a gene: 3. This CDR3 is 17 amino acids long. Per germline, CDR1 SGHRS and CDR2 YFSETQ. The DNA of the CDR3 is TGCGCCAGCAGCCCCGGACTAGCGGGGGGGAACACCGGGGAGCTGTTTTTT. This translates into CASSPGLAGGNTGELFF.

The gene calls are TRBV15 and TRBJ2-7; the match to TRBD2 covers 7 bases. From germline, CDR1 is LNHNV and CDR2 YYDKDF (reference sequence). Germline trimming cut 4 bases from V and 3 bases from J; bases unmatched to any gene: 6. The CDR3 length is 14 residues. DNA for the CDR3: TGTGCCACCAGCACCAGCGGGGTATACTACGAGCAGTACTTC. This sequence encodes CATSTSGVYYEQYF.

The rearrangement links TRBV30 to TRBJ2-3; 8 bases agree with TRBD2. V trimming: 2 bases; J trimming: 1 base; junction bases outside the gene matches: 5. The CDR3 covers 15 residues. The germline V gene encodes CDR1 GTSNPN and CDR2 SVGIG (reference sequence). The CDR3 DNA reads as TGTGCCTGGAGTAGAACGGGAGGGGGCACAGATACGCAGTATTTT. Translated, it gives CAWSRTGGGTDTQYF.

The genes are TRBV19 and TRBJ2-1; TRBD2 agrees at 10 bases. This CDR3 has 13 amino acids. The trim removed 4 bases at V and 8 bases at J, leaving 2 bases unmatched. In germline, CDR1 is LNHDA, CDR2 SQIVND (reference sequence). The CDR3 here is CASSTSGSYEQFF. The CDR3 nucleotides are TGTGCCAGTAGTACTAGCGGGAGCTATGAGCAGTTCTTC.

This clone was seen just once. The rearrangement links TRBV5-1 to TRBJ2-5; 9 positions agree with TRBD1. CDR1 is SGHRS, CDR2 YFSETQ, per germline. Germline trimming cut 0 bases from V and 5 bases from J; bases unmatched to any gene: 5. This CDR3 spans 15 amino acids. CDR3 residues: CASSLGTGGAETQYF. The CDR3 DNA is TGCGCCAGCAGCTTGGGTACAGGGGGCGCGGAGACCCAGTACTTC.

V is TRBV9 and J is TRBJ1-1; D is ambiguous. This CDR3 spans 15 amino acids. The germline gives CDR1 SGDLS, CDR2 YYNGEE. V lost 4 bases and J 0 bases, leaving 13 bases between the germline ends. CDR3 sequence reads: CASSPFNTMNTEAFF. DNA for the CDR3: TGTGCCAGCAGCCCGTTTAACACTATGAACACTGAAGCTTTCTTT.

The rearrangement joins TRBV13 to TRBJ2-3, with 11 positions matching TRBD2. V trimming: 5 bases; J trimming: 2 bases; junction bases outside the gene matches: 9. The CDR3 spans 17 residues. Germline CDR1 reads PRHDT; CDR2 reads FYEKMQ (reference sequence). The CDR3 DNA sequence: TGTGCCAGCAGCACGCCCCTGGGACTAGCGGTCACAGATACGCAGTATTTT. Translated, it gives CASSTPLGLAVTDTQYF.

This chain uses TRBV5-1 with TRBJ1-2; 9 bases are a match to TRBD1. The V gene's germline CDR1 is SGHRS and CDR2 YFSETQ. The V and J ends lost 4 bases and 2 bases, in that order; junction bases with no gene match: 3. The CDR3 has 14 residues. CDR3 region: CASSRTGVNYGYTF. In DNA form, the CDR3 reads TGCGCCAGCAGCAGGACAGGGGTAAACTATGGCTACACCTTC. The variable domain in full, completed from reference TRBV5-1 and TRBJ1-2, reads KAGVTQTPRYLIKTRGQQVTLSCSPISGHRSVSWYQQTPGQGLQFLFEYFSETQRNKGNFPGRFSGRQFSNSRSEMNVSTLELGDSALYLCASSRTGVNYGYTFGSGTRLTVV.

This chain connects TRBV27 to TRBJ1-1, with D maybe TRBD1 (5 bases). V shed 3 bases and J shed 3 bases, with 11 bases lying between them. This CDR3 region has 14 residues. The V gene's germline CDR1 is MNHEY and CDR2 SMNVEV (reference sequence). In DNA, the CDR3 is TGTGCCAGCAGTTTGTTCGGAGGGGACACTGAAGCTTTCTTT. Encoded protein: CASSLFGGDTEAFF.

V gene TRBV9 combines with J gene TRBJ1-1; D is undetermined. Germline V gene data show CDR1 as SGDLS and CDR2 as YYNGEE. The CDR3 is made up of 13 amino acids. V was shortened by 6 bases and J by 7 bases, with 16 bases between the two germline ends. In DNA, the CDR3 is TGTGCCAGCAACCGGGGTTCAAAGGATGAAGCTTTCTTT. Protein product: CASNRGSKDEAFF.

Written as DNA, the CDR3 is TGTGCCAGCAACAAACAGGGGCACCAAGAGACCCAGTACTTC. Its protein product is CASNKQGHQETQYF. The chain uses TRBV5-8 and TRBJ2-5; 7 bases are shared with TRBD1. V lost 6 bases to trimming and J lost 0 bases; unmatched junction nucleotides: 5. The germline V gene has CDR1 SGHTS and CDR2 YDEGEE. This CDR3 is built from 14 residues.

V and J are TRBV7-9 and TRBJ2-7, with 14 nucleotides matching TRBD2. The CDR3 loop spans 17 amino acids. The V segment lost 5 bases and the J segment 2 bases; nucleotides outside the gene matches: 8. Per the germline V gene, CDR1 is SEHNR and CDR2 is FQNEAQ (reference sequence). The CDR3 spells CASSTGLAGGSPYEQYF. The CDR3 nucleotides read TGTGCCAGCAGCACCGGACTAGCGGGAGGTAGCCCCTACGAGCAGTACTTC.

The chain employs TRBV5-1 and TRBJ2-2; TRBD1 might be the D (5 bases). Germline CDR1 reads SGHRS; CDR2 reads YFSETQ. V was cut by 4 bases and J by 1 base, with 14 bases left in between. This CDR3 region has 16 residues. CDR3 DNA: TGCGCCAGCAGCCGATTCGGGCAGGGGAACACCGGGGAGCTGTTTTTT. Its protein is CASSRFGQGNTGELFF. The whole variable domain, filled in from reference TRBV5-1 and TRBJ2-2, reads KAGVTQTPRYLIKTRGQQVTLSCSPISGHRSVSWYQQTPGQGLQFLFEYFSETQRNKGNFPGRFSGRQFSNSRSEMNVSTLELGDSALYLCASSRFGQGNTGELFFGEGSRLTVL.

CDR3 residues: CAWRERGSYYEQYF. The CDR3, as DNA: TGTGCCTGGAGAGAACGGGGTAGCTACTACGAGCAGTACTTC. This rearrangement joins TRBV30 to TRBJ2-7; maybe TRBD2 (5 bases). V was cut by 3 bases and J by 3 bases, with 15 bases left in between. CDR3 length: 14 amino acids. Germline CDR1 is GTSNPN and CDR2 is SVGIG (reference sequence).

The chain's CDR3 is CASSFPGNVSYTF. Here the CDR3 DNA reads TGTGCCAGCAGCTTCCCAGGGAATGTAAGCTACACCTTC. The chain combines TRBV5-4 with TRBJ1-2; D is perhaps TRBD1 (5 bases). There are 13 residues in the CDR3. Germline loops: CDR1 SGHNT, CDR2 YYREEE (reference sequence). Trimming took off 2 bases at V and 9 bases at J, with 14 bases between the two ends.

This chain connects TRBV10-3 to TRBJ2-3, with a tentative D call TRBD2 (5 bases). The CDR3 length is 13 residues. Germline CDR1 is ENHRY and CDR2 is SYGVKD. Trimming pared 4 bases from V and 2 bases from J, leaving 7 bases between. CDR3 nucleotide sequence: TGTGCCATCAGTGGACGGGACACAGATACGCAGTATTTT. As protein: CAISGRDTDTQYF.

DNA of the CDR3: TGTGCCAGCAGCTGGCCCGGGACTAGCTCCTACGAGCAGTACTTC. It specifies CASSWPGTSSYEQYF. V and J are TRBV11-2 and TRBJ2-7; 8 nucleotides match TRBD2. The CDR3 spans 15 residues. V shed 4 bases, J shed 0 bases, and the junction held 5 bases outside the gene matches. Per the germline V gene, CDR1 is SGHAT and CDR2 is FQNNGV.

Note on this clone: Other DNA variants within this sample encode the same CDR3. The gene calls are TRBV9 and TRBJ2-7; possible D gene TRBD2, 7 bases. The CDR3 runs 14 residues. V was pared by 0 bases and J by 2 bases, with 9 bases between. CDR1 is SGDLS, CDR2 YYNGEE, per germline. For the CDR3, the DNA is TGTGCCAGCAGCGTAGGGGGGGGCGCCTACGAGCAGTACTTC. Translation: CASSVGGGAYEQYF.

J is TRBJ1-5 and V is TRBV6-1; D remains ambiguous. Trimming shortened V by 7 bases and J by 0 bases, and 7 bases separated the two germline ends. The CDR3 spans 13 residues. The germline V gene encodes CDR1 MNHNS and CDR2 SASEGT. The CDR3 loop is CASTVNSNQPQHF. In nucleotides, the CDR3 is TGTGCCAGCACGGTAAATAGCAATCAGCCCCAGCATTTT.

V usage is TRBV27 and J usage is TRBJ2-1; TRBD1 matches 8 bases. Germline values: CDR1 MNHEY, CDR2 SMNVEV (reference sequence). J lost 4 bases, V lost 0 bases, and 5 bases had no gene match. The CDR3 is 16 amino acids. CDR3 in DNA: TGTGCCAGCAGTTTATCCGACAGGGGATTATACAATGAGCAGTTCTTC. Its protein is CASSLSDRGLYNEQFF.

The chain joins TRBV30 to TRBJ2-2, with 8 nucleotides matching TRBD2. V dropped 5 bases and J dropped 6; count of bases not matched to a gene: 5. From germline, CDR1 is GTSNPN and CDR2 SVGIG (reference sequence). The CDR3 runs to 13 residues. CDR3 residues: CAWGGGLAGELFF. In DNA form, the CDR3 reads TGTGCCTGGGGCGGGGGGTTGGCCGGGGAGCTGTTTTTT.

The chain has TRBV5-1 and TRBJ2-4; tentatively, D is TRBD1 (6 bases). Germline V gene sequence: CDR1 SGHRS, CDR2 YFSETQ. Trimming stripped 2 bases from V and 8 bases from J, with 17 bases between. CDR3 length: 15 amino acids. The CDR3 region is CASSFTTGRIDIQYF. DNA for the CDR3: TGCGCCAGCAGCTTTACCACAGGGCGGATAGACATTCAGTACTTC.

The count of this clone is one. The genes are TRBV30 and TRBJ1-2; the match to TRBD1 covers 7 bases. Germline V lookup: CDR1 GTSNPN, CDR2 SVGIG (reference sequence). V lost 2 bases, J lost 2 bases, and 5 bases stayed unmatched. There are 14 residues in the CDR3. CDR3 amino acids: CAWSTGQKNYGYTF. CDR3 DNA: TGTGCCTGGAGTACGGGACAGAAGAACTATGGCTACACCTTC.

This chain joins TRBV23-1 and TRBJ2-7; TRBD1 matches at 7 bases. TRBV23-1 falls under the ORF class, with uncertain function. The CDR3 is made up of 17 amino acids. V lost 3 bases and J lost 0; bases outside the gene matches: 11. CDR3 region: CASSHPPRGTISYEQYF. The DNA for the CDR3 is TGCGCCAGCAGTCATCCCCCCAGGGGGACCATCTCCTACGAGCAGTACTTC.